Here is one TCR beta chain with its context. One end of the junction fails to match germline, which may point to a read error. There are 12 residues in the CDR3. CDR1 and CDR2 from the germline V gene are GTSNPN and SVGIG (reference sequence). PCR employed 60 Vbeta and 13 Jbeta primers. Assay: immunoSEQ multiplex PCR; the TCRdb copy retains only in-frame clones and omits some. The table records more than 95,000 clones, about 80% of them present only once. This sample was taken from a study of cytomegalovirus exposure and HLA in healthy donors. The sample taken for sequencing was PBMCs. The source of this sequence is a man aged 25-40 years in good health and CMV-seronegative. The V call is TRBV30, the J call TRBJ2-5; D is undetermined. The CDR3 loop reads CAWTLNREAQYF. CDR3 DNA sequence: TGTGCCTGGACCTTGAACCGAGAGGCCCAGTACTTC.